These T cell receptor beta chains were read from a single sample in a study of blood T cell repertoires in COVID-19. TCRdb's copy holds only in-frame clones and misses some; the assay was immunoSEQ multiplex PCR. The sample holds approximately 500,000 clones, roughly nine tenths seen once. Material for sequencing was peripheral blood. The receptors stem from a woman aged 50 to 60 with COVID-19, enrolled during active disease. CDR3s include the opening cysteine and the closing phenylalanine or tryptophan. Fields, in order: clone size, J gene, V gene, D gene, CDR3 DNA, CDR3 protein. A D gene is named only where the DNA matches it firmly. The size entry is marked missing in some rows and otherwise reads once, few, many or a size class.

.,TRBJ2-3,TRBV7-9,.,TGTGCCAGCAGCTTAAGTGTTGGGCCTGGTAAGGAGTATTTT,CASSLSVGPGKEYF
.,TRBJ2-3,TRBV11-3,TRBD2,TGTGCCAGCAGCTCCACCATAGGGGCGGGGGGGAGCACAGATACGCAGTATTTT,CASSSTIGAGGSTDTQYF
.,TRBJ2-5,TRBV9,.,TGTGCCAGCAGCGTAGCGTGGGGCGAAGAGACCCAGTACTTC,CASSVAWGEETQYF
.,TRBJ2-1,TRBV6-1,.,TGTGCCAGCAGTGAACGGGGATTTTCGAACAATGAGCAGTTCTTC,CASSERGFSNNEQFF
.,TRBJ2-1,TRBV30,TRBD2,TGTGCCTGGAGTGTACCACTAGCGGGGGCCCTAGAGCAGTTCTTC,CAWSVPLAGALEQFF
.,TRBJ1-1,TRBV5-1,TRBD1,TGCGCCAGCAGCTTGGAACAGGGGGTATTTCTGAATGCTTTCTTT,CASSLEQGVFLNAFF
.,TRBJ1-1,TRBV6-6,TRBD1,TGTGCCAGCAGTTACGCCCCAAGGGACAGGGCCACTGAAGCTTTCTTT,CASSYAPRDRATEAFF
few,TRBJ2-1,TRBV3-1/TRBV3-2,.,TGTGCCAGCAGCCAATCTAGTAGGGGCTCCTACAATGAGCAGTTCTTC,CASSQSSRGSYNEQFF
.,TRBJ2-3,TRBV27,.,TGTGCCAGCAGCCCGGTGAGGGGGTACACAGATACGCAGTATTTT,CASSPVRGYTDTQYF
.,TRBJ1-6,TRBV13,TRBD1,TGTGCCAGCAGCTTATCGCTCCGCTACCGGGACAGCTATAATTCACCCCTCCACTTT,CASSLSLRYRDSYNSPLHF
once,TRBJ1-2,TRBV12-3/TRBV12-4,.,TGTGCCAGCAGTTCTTATCCTCGCTATGGCTACACCTTC,CASSSYPRYGYTF
.,TRBJ1-2,TRBV24-1,.,TGTGCCACCAGTGATCCGGACAGAAACTATGGCTACACCTTC,CATSDPDRNYGYTF
.,TRBJ1-4,TRBV19,TRBD1,TGTGCCAGTAGTTCGACAGGGGGAAGCGAAAAACTGTTTTTT,CASSSTGGSEKLFF
.,TRBJ1-3,TRBV3-1/TRBV3-2,.,TGTGCCAGCAGCCAATCAAGGACAGTCTCTGGAAACACCATATATTTT,CASSQSRTVSGNTIYF
.,TRBJ1-2,TRBV29-1,TRBD1,TGCAGCGTTGGAGGGGGCGGATGGGGCTACACCTTC,CSVGGGGWGYTF